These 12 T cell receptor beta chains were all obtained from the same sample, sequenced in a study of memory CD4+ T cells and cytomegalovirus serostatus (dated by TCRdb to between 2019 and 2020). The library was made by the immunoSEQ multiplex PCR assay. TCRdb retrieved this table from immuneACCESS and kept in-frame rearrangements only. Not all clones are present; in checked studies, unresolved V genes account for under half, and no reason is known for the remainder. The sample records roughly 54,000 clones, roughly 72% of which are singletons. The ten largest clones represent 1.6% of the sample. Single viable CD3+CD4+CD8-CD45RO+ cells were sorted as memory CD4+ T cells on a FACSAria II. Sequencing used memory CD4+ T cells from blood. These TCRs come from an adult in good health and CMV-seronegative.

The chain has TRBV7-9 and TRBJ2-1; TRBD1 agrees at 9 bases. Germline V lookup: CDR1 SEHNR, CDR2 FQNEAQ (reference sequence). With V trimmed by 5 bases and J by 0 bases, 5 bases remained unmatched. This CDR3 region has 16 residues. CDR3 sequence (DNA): TGTGCCAGCAGCCTCGGACAGGGGTTCTCCTACAATGAGCAGTTCTTC. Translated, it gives CASSLGQGFSYNEQFF.

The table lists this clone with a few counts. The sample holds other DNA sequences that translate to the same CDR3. The CDR3 bases are TGTGCCAGCAGCTTATCCAACACCGGGGAGCTGTTTTTT. Protein sequence: CASSLSNTGELFF. The chain employs TRBV11-2 and TRBJ2-2; D uncertain. V gave up 2 bases and J gave up 2 bases, with 3 bases separating them. This CDR3 spans 13 amino acids. Germline CDR1 reads SGHAT; CDR2 reads FQNNGV.

CDR3 coding DNA: TGTGCCAGCAGCTTAGTAAGGACAGGGAGGGAGCAGTACTTC. Amino acids: CASSLVRTGREQYF. The chain joins TRBV11-2 to TRBJ2-7; 8 bases match TRBD1. Trimming at V came to 1 base and at J to 7 bases, leaving 6 bases not matched to a gene. This CDR3 has 14 amino acids. CDR1 and CDR2 from the germline V gene are SGHAT and FQNNGV.

The CDR3 nucleotides read TGTGCCAGCAGCGTGAGGGACAGCTATTCACCCCTCCACTTT. The encoded protein is CASSVRDSYSPLHF. J is TRBJ1-6 and V is TRBV9; TRBD1 aligns across 7 bases. The CDR3 contains 14 residues. Germline CDR1 SGDLS, CDR2 YYNGEE. After removal of 2 bases from V and 8 bases from J, the junction contained 4 bases not matched to a gene.

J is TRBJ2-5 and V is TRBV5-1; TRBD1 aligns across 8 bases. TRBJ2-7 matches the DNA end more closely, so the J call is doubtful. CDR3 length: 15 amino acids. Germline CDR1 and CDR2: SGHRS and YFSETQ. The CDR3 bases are TGCGCCAGCAAGCTTGCTGGACAGGGTTTCTACGAGCAGTACTTC. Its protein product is CASKLAGQGFYEQYF.

CDR3 amino acids: CAIKGQIVDAGYTF. CDR3 sequence (DNA): TGTGCCATCAAAGGACAGATTGTCGACGCTGGCTACACCTTC. The gene calls are TRBV10-3 and TRBJ1-2; TRBD1 might be the D (6 bases). Germline CDR1 ENHRY, CDR2 SYGVKD. Deletions cut 7 bases from V and 7 bases from J, with 19 bases between. The CDR3 runs to 14 residues.

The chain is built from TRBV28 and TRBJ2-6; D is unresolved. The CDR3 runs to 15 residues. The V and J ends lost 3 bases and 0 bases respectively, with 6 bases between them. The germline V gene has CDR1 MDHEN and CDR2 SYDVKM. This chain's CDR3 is CASSFLGSGANVLTF. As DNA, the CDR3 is TGTGCCAGCAGTTTTCTGGGCTCTGGGGCCAACGTCCTGACTTTC. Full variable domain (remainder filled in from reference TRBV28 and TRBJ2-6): DVKVTQSSRYLVKRTGEKVFLECVQDMDHENMFWYRQDPGLGLRLIYFSYDVKMKEKGDIPEGYSVSREKKERFSLILESASTNQTSMYLCASSFLGSGANVLTFGAGSRLTVL.

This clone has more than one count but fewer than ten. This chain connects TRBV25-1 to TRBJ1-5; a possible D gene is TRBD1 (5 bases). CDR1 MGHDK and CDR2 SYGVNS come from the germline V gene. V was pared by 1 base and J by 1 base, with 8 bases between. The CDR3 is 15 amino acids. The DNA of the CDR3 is TGTGCCAGCAGTGAATGGGGGGGGAGCAATCAGCCCCAGCATTTT. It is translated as CASSEWGGSNQPQHF.

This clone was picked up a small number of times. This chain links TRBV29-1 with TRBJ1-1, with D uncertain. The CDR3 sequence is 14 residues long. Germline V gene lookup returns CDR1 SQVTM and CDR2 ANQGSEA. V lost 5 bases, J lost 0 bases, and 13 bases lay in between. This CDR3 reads CSVRGRMLNTEAFF. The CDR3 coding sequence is TGCAGCGTTCGCGGACGGATGTTGAACACTGAAGCTTTCTTT.

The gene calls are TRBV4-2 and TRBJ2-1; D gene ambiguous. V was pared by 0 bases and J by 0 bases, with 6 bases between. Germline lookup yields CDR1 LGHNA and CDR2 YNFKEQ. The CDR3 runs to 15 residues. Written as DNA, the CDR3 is TGTGCCAGCAGCCAAGAATGGGGCTCCTACAATGAGCAGTTCTTC. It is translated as CASSQEWGSYNEQFF.

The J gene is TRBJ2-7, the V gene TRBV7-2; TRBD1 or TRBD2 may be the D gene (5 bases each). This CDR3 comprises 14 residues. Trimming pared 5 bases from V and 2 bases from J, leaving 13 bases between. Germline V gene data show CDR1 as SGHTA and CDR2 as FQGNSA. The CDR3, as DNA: TGTGCCAGCAGCCGTCCGGGACCACCCTACGAGCAGTACTTC. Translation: CASSRPGPPYEQYF.

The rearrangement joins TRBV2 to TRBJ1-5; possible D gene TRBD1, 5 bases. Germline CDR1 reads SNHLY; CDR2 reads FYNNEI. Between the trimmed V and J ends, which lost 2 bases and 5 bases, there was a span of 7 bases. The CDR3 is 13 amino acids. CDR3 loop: CASSETRDQPQHF. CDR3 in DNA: TGTGCCAGCAGTGAAACCAGGGATCAGCCCCAGCATTTT.